This T cell receptor (beta chain) was observed in a study of cytomegalovirus exposure and HLA in healthy donors. 13 Jbeta primers and 60 Vbeta primers were used for the PCR. TCRdb's copy holds only in-frame clones and misses some; the assay was immunoSEQ multiplex PCR. This table holds 120,000 to 150,000 clones, around 79% found once. As to this clone: Its antigen is undetermined. The junction departs from germline at one end; a sequencing error may be responsible.

CDR3 length equals 15 residues. CDR1 GTSNPN and CDR2 SVGIG come from the germline V gene (reference sequence). Findings and limits, study-wide: Listed as cytomegalovirus-associated were 150 to 200 TCR beta chains.

This clonotype was sampled from a male donor in good health and CMV-seronegative. The chain combines TRBV30 with TRBJ2-7, with TRBD1 matching over 8 bases. The sample comprised PBMCs. CDR3 nucleotides: TGTGCCGGGAGCCCCCTACCGGGACAGGTTGCCGAGCAGTACTTC. This translates into CAGSPLPGQVAEQYF.